A selection of T cell receptor beta chains follows, all from one sample in a study of blood T cell repertoires in COVID-19. Clones were sequenced by immunoSEQ multiplex PCR, and TCRdb holds only the in-frame ones, with some missing. The top ten hold about 1.2% of the sample, which has about 44,000 clones, roughly 88% seen once. Specimen: peripheral blood. All receptors come from a woman in her forties with acute or convalescent COVID-19. Each CDR3 is given with its conserved first and last residue. Fields, in order: V gene, clone size, D gene, J gene, CDR3 protein, CDR3 DNA. The D gene is left open where the match is weak. The size entry is marked missing in some rows and otherwise reads once, few, many or a size class.

TRBV11-2	-	-	TRBJ2-1	CASRAGTSTYNEQFF	TGTGCCAGCAGAGCCGGGACATCAACCTACAATGAGCAGTTCTTC
TRBV7-2	-	-	TRBJ2-1	CASSLRVGEQFF	TGTGCCAGCAGTCTCAGGGTAGGCGAGCAGTTCTTC
TRBV20-1	-	-	TRBJ2-1	CSASPSNEQFF	TGCAGTGCTAGTCCTTCCAATGAGCAGTTCTTC
TRBV7-9	-	-	TRBJ2-5	CASSPPNRETQYF	TGTGCCAGCAGCCCCCCGAACAGGGAGACCCAGTACTTC
TRBV6-2/TRBV6-3	-	-	TRBJ1-1	CASSYSIRSTEAFF	TGTGCCAGCAGTTACTCGATCAGGTCGACTGAAGCTTTCTTT
TRBV6-5	-	TRBD1	TRBJ2-7	CASLTGFPSYEQYF	TGTGCCAGCCTGACAGGGTTCCCCTCCTACGAGCAGTACTTC
TRBV29-1	-	-	TRBJ1-1	CSVDPQGWGTEAFF	TGCAGCGTTGATCCCCAGGGCTGGGGCACTGAAGCTTTCTTT
TRBV7-8	-	-	TRBJ2-1	CASSQGQQRYNEQFF	TGTGCCAGCAGCCAGGGACAACAGAGGTACAATGAGCAGTTCTTC
TRBV5-1	-	-	TRBJ1-4	CASSTELNEKLFF	TGCGCCAGCAGCACCGAACTTAATGAAAAACTGTTTTTT
TRBV7-3	few	-	TRBJ1-1	CASSFAGGGEAFF	TGTGCCAGCAGCTTTGCTGGGGGCGGTGAAGCTTTCTTT
TRBV3-1/TRBV3-2	-	-	TRBJ2-3	CASSQGGGAADTQYF	TGTGCCAGCAGCCAAGGGGGCGGCGCGGCAGATACGCAGTATTTT
TRBV7-9	-	-	TRBJ1-1	CASSRSSGNTEAFF	TGTGCCAGCAGCCGATCTTCAGGGAACACTGAAGCTTTCTTT
TRBV19	-	TRBD1	TRBJ2-2	CASWTGRTGELFF	TGTGCCAGTTGGACAGGGCGAACCGGGGAGCTGTTTTTT
TRBV29-1	-	-	TRBJ1-2	CSVASTSNYGYTF	TGCAGCGTTGCCTCCACCAGTAACTATGGCTACACCTTC
TRBV12-3/TRBV12-4	-	-	TRBJ2-7	CASSGTGVYEQYF	TGTGCCAGCAGTGGGACTGGAGTCTACGAGCAGTACTTC
TRBV7-7	-	-	TRBJ1-4	CASSLTAGRTNEKLFF	TGTGCCAGCAGCTTGACCGCGGGTAGAACTAATGAAAAACTGTTTTTT
TRBV27	-	TRBD1	TRBJ1-1	CASGLDRGNTEAFF	TGTGCCAGTGGCTTGGACAGGGGAAACACTGAAGCTTTCTTT
TRBV7-9	-	-	TRBJ1-2	CASSFQEDGYGYTF	TGTGCCAGCAGCTTCCAGGAGGACGGATATGGCTACACCTTC
TRBV2	few	TRBD1	TRBJ1-2	CASVATGAGPANYGYTF	TGTGCCAGCGTAGCGACAGGGGCAGGGCCTGCTAACTATGGCTACACCTTC
TRBV28	few	-	TRBJ2-7	CASSPRVGNSYEQYF	TGTGCCAGCAGCCCTCGGGTCGGGAACTCCTACGAGCAGTACTTC
TRBV9	-	-	TRBJ2-6	CASSVNPQGLTGANVLTF	TGTGCCAGCAGCGTTAACCCTCAGGGGCTCACAGGGGCCAACGTCCTGACTTTC
TRBV28	-	-	TRBJ1-6	CASILGQGAGSPLHF	-
TRBV20-1	-	-	TRBJ1-6	CSASAGAEASPLHF	TGCAGTGCTAGTGCAGGGGCAGAGGCTTCACCCCTCCACTTT
TRBV7-3	-	-	TRBJ2-2	CASSPAPVRNTGELFF	TGTGCCAGCAGCCCCGCTCCAGTCAGGAACACCGGGGAGCTGTTTTTT
TRBV6-6	-	TRBD1	TRBJ2-7	CAAKTGTGRYEQYF	TGTGCCGCTAAAACCGGGACAGGCCGATACGAGCAGTACTTC
TRBV10-1	-	-	TRBJ1-1	CASSDMAGPEAFF	TGCGCCAGCAGTGATATGGCAGGGCCTGAAGCTTTCTTT
TRBV7-9	-	-	TRBJ2-3	CASSPSAGNTDTQYF	TGTGCCAGCAGCCCGTCGGCAGGGAACACAGATACGCAGTATTTT
TRBV27	-	TRBD1	TRBJ1-5	CASHRDRGGGNQPQHF	TGTGCCAGCCACCGGGACAGGGGAGGAGGCAATCAGCCCCAGCATTTT
TRBV5-5	once	-	TRBJ1-5	CASSLDNRGQHF	TGTGCCAGCAGCTTGGATAACCGGGGCCAGCATTTT
TRBV10-1	-	-	TRBJ2-3	CATLSTERSTDTQYF	TGCGCCACACTCTCGACGGAGAGAAGCACAGATACGCAGTATTTT
TRBV14	-	-	TRBJ2-1	CASSQDRYNEQFF	TGTGCCAGCAGCCAAGATAGATACAATGAGCAGTTCTTC
TRBV5-1	once	TRBD1	TRBJ2-2	CASSQTTGANTGELFF	TGCGCCAGCAGTCAGACGACAGGGGCGAACACCGGGGAGCTGTTTTTT
TRBV5-5	once	-	TRBJ2-7	CASSFLYEQYF	TGTGCCAGCAGCTTCCTATACGAGCAGTACTTC
TRBV6-2/TRBV6-3	-	-	TRBJ2-7	CASSRSDFSYEQYF	TGTGCCAGCAGTCGTAGCGATTTCTCCTACGAGCAGTACTTC
TRBV7-3	few	TRBD1	TRBJ2-1	CASSLGTGLNEQFF	TGTGCCAGCAGCTTAGGGACAGGGCTCAATGAGCAGTTCTTC
TRBV15	-	-	TRBJ1-2	CATSRDQTNYGYTF	TGTGCCACCAGCAGAGACCAGACTAACTATGGCTACACCTTC
TRBV7-3	-	-	TRBJ2-3	CASSQTPTSTDTQYF	TGTGCCAGCAGCCAGACACCGACTAGTACAGATACGCAGTATTTT